One sample yielded the 14 T cell receptor beta chains listed below, sequenced in a study of OX40 agonist ivuxolimab in advanced cancers. Profiled with immunoSEQ multiplex PCR; TCRdb holds only in-frame clones, not every one. The sample carries about 91,000 clones, more than 75% recorded once. Material: CD4+ or CD8+ T cells sorted from blood, obtained in a trial of the OX40 agonist ivuxolimab. The receptors come from an adult with an advanced solid tumor such as melanoma, head and neck, liver or kidney cancer.

At least ten counts were recorded for this clone. J is TRBJ2-1 and V is TRBV28, with D perhaps matching TRBD1 (6 bases). There are 15 residues in the CDR3. V lost 2 bases, J lost 4 bases, and 12 bases lay in between. The germline V gene has CDR1 MDHEN and CDR2 SYDVKM. This CDR3 is CASSLLRTEYNEQFF. CDR3 sequence (DNA): TGTGCCAGCAGTTTACTCCGGACAGAGTACAATGAGCAGTTCTTC.

The chain couples TRBV6-6 to TRBJ2-7, with TRBD2 identical over 7 bases. From germline, CDR1 is MNHNY and CDR2 SVGAGI (reference sequence). V trimming: 6 bases; J trimming: 3 bases; junction bases outside the gene matches: 8. The CDR3 has 14 residues. In nucleotides, the CDR3 is TGTGCCAGCAGAGCTAGCGGTTCCTTCTACGAGCAGTACTTC. Amino acid sequence: CASRASGSFYEQYF.

This clone turned up a few times. Here the CDR3 DNA reads TGTGCCAGCAGTGCACCACCAGGGACTAGCGGGAGGGAATACGAGCAGTACTTC. This sequence encodes CASSAPPGTSGREYEQYF. The chain has TRBV28 and TRBJ2-7, with 16 bases matching TRBD2. CDR1 and CDR2 from the germline V gene are MDHEN and SYDVKM. Trimming at V came to 5 bases and at J to 4 bases, leaving 11 bases not matched to a gene. The CDR3 consists of 18 residues.

The rearrangement links TRBV18 to TRBJ2-1; TRBD2 matches at 11 bases. The junction had 5 bases not matched to a gene; V was cut back by 3 bases and J by 7 bases. The germline V gene encodes CDR1 KGHSH and CDR2 LQKENI. The CDR3 spans 15 residues. The CDR3 bases are TGTGCCAGCTCACCCCTAGCGGGAGGTGAAAATGAGCAGTTCTTC. Protein: CASSPLAGGENEQFF.

The chain employs TRBV5-1 and TRBJ2-3; D unclear. V was trimmed by 2 bases and J by 2 bases, leaving 6 bases between them. Germline assignment: CDR1 SGHRS and CDR2 YFSETQ. The CDR3 extends over 13 amino acids. In nucleotides, the CDR3 is TGCGCCAGCAGCTTAATGGCCACAGATACGCAGTATTTT. This gives the protein CASSLMATDTQYF.

This clone turned up a few times. The gene calls are TRBV19 and TRBJ1-1, with a tentative D call TRBD1 (6 bases). Trimming took 9 bases from V and 0 from J, leaving 14 bases between them. There are 14 residues in the CDR3. From germline, CDR1 is LNHDA and CDR2 SQIVND (reference sequence). The CDR3 DNA follows: TGTGCCAGCACCCGGGACAACATGAACACTGAAGCTTTCTTT. Protein: CASTRDNMNTEAFF. Full variable domain (missing parts from reference TRBV19 and TRBJ1-1): DGGITQSPKYLFRKEGQNVTLSCEQNLNHDAMYWYRQDPGQGLRLIYYSQIVNDFQKGDIAEGYSVSREKKESFPLTVTSAQKNPTAFYLCASTRDNMNTEAFFGQGTRLTVV.

This chain uses TRBV2 with TRBJ1-1; TRBD1 is a possible D gene (5 bases). The ends were cut back, 2 bases at V and 3 bases at J, with 7 bases in the middle. Germline-derived CDR1 and CDR2 are SNHLY and FYNNEI. The CDR3 extends over 13 amino acids. The CDR3 DNA follows: TGTGCCAGCAGTGAACTCAGGGACACTGAAGCTTTCTTT. Translated, it gives CASSELRDTEAFF.

This chain links TRBV30 with TRBJ2-3; 7 positions match TRBD2. J was trimmed by 3 bases and V by 4 bases; bases with no gene match: 4. The CDR3 totals 13 residues. Germline V gene data show CDR1 as GTSNPN and CDR2 as SVGIG (reference sequence). The CDR3: CAWNGGGTDTQYF. The CDR3 DNA reads TGTGCCTGGAACGGGGGAGGGACAGATACGCAGTATTTT.

The V and J genes are TRBV6-5 and TRBJ1-1, with D unresolved. Between the trimmed V and J ends, which lost 5 bases and 2 bases, there was a span of 12 bases. Germline assignment: CDR1 MNHEY and CDR2 SVGAGI. This CDR3 spans 14 amino acids. The chain's CDR3 is CASSKRTSNTEAFF. CDR3 nucleotides: TGTGCCAGCAGTAAGAGGACTTCTAACACTGAAGCTTTCTTT.

The chain has TRBV6-5 and TRBJ2-1; TRBD2 matches at 10 bases. The trim removed 7 bases at V and 7 bases at J, leaving 4 bases unmatched. CDR3 length: 13 amino acids. CDR1 MNHEY and CDR2 SVGAGI come from the germline V gene. The CDR3 region is CASTSGSGNEQFF. As DNA, the CDR3 is TGTGCCAGCACTAGCGGGAGTGGTAATGAGCAGTTCTTC.

This chain joins TRBV28 and TRBJ1-5; D remains unclear. V lost 5 bases to trimming and J lost 7 bases, with 9 bases between them. CDR1 is MDHEN, CDR2 SYDVKM, per germline. This CDR3 contains 12 residues. CDR3 in DNA: TGTGCCAGCAGTACCTCAGAACAGCCCCAGCATTTT. Its protein is CASSTSEQPQHF.

The chain uses TRBV19 and TRBJ2-1; 10 nucleotides align to TRBD2. V shed 5 bases and J 0 bases; nucleotides not matched to a gene: 7. This CDR3 has 17 amino acids. CDR1 and CDR2 (germline): LNHDA, SQIVND (reference sequence). The CDR3 reads CASSPRTSGDSYNEQFF. The CDR3 bases are TGTGCCAGTAGTCCCCGGACTAGCGGAGACTCCTACAATGAGCAGTTCTTC.

The V and J genes are TRBV27 and TRBJ2-7; TRBD1 aligns across 9 bases. This CDR3 contains 14 residues. Per germline, CDR1 MNHEY and CDR2 SMNVEV (reference sequence). The junction had 2 bases not matched to a gene; V was cut back by 4 bases and J by 1 base. The CDR3: CASSSGQGSYEQYF. DNA for the CDR3: TGTGCCAGCAGTTCGGGACAGGGATCCTACGAGCAGTACTTC.

The rearrangement links TRBV19 to TRBJ1-3; a weak D match, TRBD1 (6 bases). Trimming removed 3 bases from V and 3 bases from J, with 18 bases in between. In germline, CDR1 is LNHDA, CDR2 SQIVND (reference sequence). The CDR3 loop spans 17 amino acids. The CDR3 reads CASSIQGQVSFGNTIYF. CDR3 DNA sequence: TGTGCCAGTAGTATCCAGGGGCAGGTTTCGTTTGGAAACACCATATATTTT.